The T cell receptor (beta chain) described here comes from a study of T cells in localized non-small cell lung cancer. Worth noting for this clone: Its antigen is not known.

General study findings and limits: Investigators sequenced only a single tumor region, leaving heterogeneity possible. Adjacent lung tissue had a median about 50 of the top 100 clones found in the tumor. Longer overall survival was seen with higher T cell density measured in blood. It was uninvolved adjacent lung that showed the highest T cell clonality, exceeding tumor.

Using immunoSEQ multiplex PCR, the repertoire was profiled, and TCRdb retains in-frame clones only, with some absent. The data hold about 30,000 clones, with about 90% observed a single time. CDR1 and CDR2 from the germline V gene are MDHEN and SYDVKM. V shed 6 bases, J shed 2 bases, and the junction held 7 bases outside the gene matches. The CDR3 extends over 16 amino acids. The chain is built from TRBV28 and TRBJ1-5, with TRBD1 identical over 10 bases. Material: PBMCs, obtained before any cancer treatment. This TCR was recovered from a man aged 40 to 70 with stage II lung adenocarcinoma. Written as DNA, the CDR3 is TGTGCCAGCAGAGTCCTCGGGACAGGGGGCAATCAGCCCCAGCATTTT. Protein: CASRVLGTGGNQPQHF.